This paragraph reports one T cell receptor beta chain. The target antigen is unknown. The same CDR3 can be traced to other DNA sequences in this sample. V was cut by 3 bases and J by 4 bases, with 3 bases left in between. The CDR3 runs to 11 residues. Germline V gene sequence: CDR1 MNHEY, CDR2 SVGAGI. The record originates from a study of Siglec-9 on CD8 T cells in melanoma. Measured with immunoSEQ multiplex PCR; TCRdb has only the in-frame clones, and not every one. This sample has some 37,000 clones, with more than 65% found just once. Study observations and caveats: In melanoma tumors, a Siglec-9-marked effector memory CD8+ subset reportedly appeared to accumulate.

This TCR came from a human donor in good health. The sample comprised Siglec-9- CD8+ T cells sorted from blood. The gene calls are TRBV6-5 and TRBJ1-1; D ambiguous. The CDR3 DNA reads as TGTGCCAGCAGTTATGGCACTGAAGCTTTCTTT. Translation gives CASSYGTEAFF.